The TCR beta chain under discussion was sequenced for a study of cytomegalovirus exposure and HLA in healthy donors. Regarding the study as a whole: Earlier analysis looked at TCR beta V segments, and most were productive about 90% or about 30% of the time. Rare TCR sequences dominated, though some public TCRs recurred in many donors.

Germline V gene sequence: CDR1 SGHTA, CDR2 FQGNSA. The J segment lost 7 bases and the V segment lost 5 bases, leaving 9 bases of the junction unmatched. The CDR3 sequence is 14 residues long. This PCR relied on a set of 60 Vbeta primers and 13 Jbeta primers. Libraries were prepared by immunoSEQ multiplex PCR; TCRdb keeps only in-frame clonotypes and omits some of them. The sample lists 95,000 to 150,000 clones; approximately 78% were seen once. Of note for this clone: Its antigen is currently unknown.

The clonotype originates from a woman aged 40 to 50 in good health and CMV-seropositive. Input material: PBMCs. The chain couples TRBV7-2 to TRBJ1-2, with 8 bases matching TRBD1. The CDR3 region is CASSPFGQGAGYTF. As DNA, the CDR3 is TGTGCCAGCAGCCCATTCGGACAGGGTGCTGGCTACACCTTC.